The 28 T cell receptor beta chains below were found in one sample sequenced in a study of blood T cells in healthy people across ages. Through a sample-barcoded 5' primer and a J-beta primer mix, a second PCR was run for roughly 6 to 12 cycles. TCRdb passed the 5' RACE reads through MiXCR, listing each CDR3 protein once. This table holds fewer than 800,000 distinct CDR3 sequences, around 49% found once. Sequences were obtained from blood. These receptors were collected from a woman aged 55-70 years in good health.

The CDR3 DNA reads as TGCAGTGCTAGAGATTCGGAGCGGGAGGGGGATGAGCAGTTCTTC. Protein: CSARDSEREGDEQFF. The V and J genes are TRBV20-1 and TRBJ2-1; 10 bases fit TRBD2. Germline trimming cut 0 bases from V and 8 bases from J; bases unmatched to any gene: 7. The germline V gene encodes CDR1 DFQATT and CDR2 SNEGSKA (reference sequence). This CDR3 has 15 amino acids.

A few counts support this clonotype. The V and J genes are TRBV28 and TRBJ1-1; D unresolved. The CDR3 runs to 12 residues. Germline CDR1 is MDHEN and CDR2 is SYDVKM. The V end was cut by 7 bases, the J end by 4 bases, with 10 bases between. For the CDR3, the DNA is TGTGCCAGCACCTTCGGGCTCACTGAAGCTTTCTTT. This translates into CASTFGLTEAFF.

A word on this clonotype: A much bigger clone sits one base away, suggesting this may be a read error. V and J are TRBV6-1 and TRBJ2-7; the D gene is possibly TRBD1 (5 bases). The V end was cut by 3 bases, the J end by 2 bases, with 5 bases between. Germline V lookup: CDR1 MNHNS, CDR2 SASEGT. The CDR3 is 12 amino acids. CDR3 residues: CASSETAYEQYF. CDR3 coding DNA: TGTGCCAGCAGTGAGACAGCCTACGAGCAGTACTTC.

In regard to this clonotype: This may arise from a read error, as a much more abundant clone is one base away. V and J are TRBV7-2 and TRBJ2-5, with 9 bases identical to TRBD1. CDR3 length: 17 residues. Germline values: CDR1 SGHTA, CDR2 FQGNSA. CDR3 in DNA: TGTGTCAGCAGCCAAGGATCAAACAGGGGGCCGGATGAGACCCAGTACTTC. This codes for CVSSQGSNRGPDETQYF.

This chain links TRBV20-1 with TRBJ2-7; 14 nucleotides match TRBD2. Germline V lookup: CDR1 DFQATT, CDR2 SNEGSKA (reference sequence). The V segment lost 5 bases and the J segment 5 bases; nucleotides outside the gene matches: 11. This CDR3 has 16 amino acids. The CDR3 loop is CSAESGTSGSRNEQYF. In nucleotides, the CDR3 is TGCAGTGCTGAGTCCGGGACTAGCGGGAGTAGGAACGAGCAGTACTTC.

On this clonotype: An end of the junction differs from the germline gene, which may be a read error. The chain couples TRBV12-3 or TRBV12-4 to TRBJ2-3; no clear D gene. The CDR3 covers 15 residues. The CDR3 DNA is TGTGCCGGCAGTTACCCGGTAGGCGGCACAGATACGCAGTATTTT. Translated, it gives CAGSYPVGGTDTQYF.

The CDR3 reads CAWSRAAAGGYTF. CDR3 nucleotide sequence: TGTGCCTGGAGTCGGGCAGCAGCGGGGGGCTACACCTTC. The V and J genes are TRBV30 and TRBJ1-2; the D is unclear. CDR3 length: 13 residues. Trimming pared 2 bases from V and 8 bases from J, leaving 15 bases between. CDR1 and CDR2 from the germline V gene are GTSNPN and SVGIG (reference sequence).

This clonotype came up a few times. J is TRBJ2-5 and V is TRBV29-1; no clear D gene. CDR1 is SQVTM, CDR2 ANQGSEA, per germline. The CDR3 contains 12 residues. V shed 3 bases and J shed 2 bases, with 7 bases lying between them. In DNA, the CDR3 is TGCAGCGTTGATCCGAATCAAGAGACCCAGTACTTC. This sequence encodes CSVDPNQETQYF.

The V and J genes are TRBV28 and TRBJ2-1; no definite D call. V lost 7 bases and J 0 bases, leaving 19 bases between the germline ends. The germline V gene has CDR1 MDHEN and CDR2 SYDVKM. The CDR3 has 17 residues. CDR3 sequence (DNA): TGTGCCAGCACCACTCCAGCAGCCTGGAGCTCCTACAATGAGCAGTTCTTC. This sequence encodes CASTTPAAWSSYNEQFF. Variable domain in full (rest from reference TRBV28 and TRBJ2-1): DVKVTQSSRYLVKRTGEKVFLECVQDMDHENMFWYRQDPGLGLRLIYFSYDVKMKEKGDIPEGYSVSREKKERFSLILESASTNQTSMYLCASTTPAAWSSYNEQFFGPGTRLTVL.

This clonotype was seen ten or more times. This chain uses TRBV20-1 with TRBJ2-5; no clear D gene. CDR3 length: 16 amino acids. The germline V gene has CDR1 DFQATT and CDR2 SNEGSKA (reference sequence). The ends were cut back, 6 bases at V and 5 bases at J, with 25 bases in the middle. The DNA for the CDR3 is TGCAGTGCCCCGTTATGGCCGAGTGTAAGGATTGAGACCCAGTACTTC. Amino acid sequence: CSAPLWPSVRIETQYF.

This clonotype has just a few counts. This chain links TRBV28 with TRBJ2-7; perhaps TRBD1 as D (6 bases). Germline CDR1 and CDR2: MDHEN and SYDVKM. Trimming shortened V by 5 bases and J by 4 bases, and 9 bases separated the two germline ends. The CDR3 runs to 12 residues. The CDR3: CASSTTGYEQYF. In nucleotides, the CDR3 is TGTGCCAGCAGTACCACAGGGTACGAGCAGTACTTC.

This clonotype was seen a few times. DNA of the CDR3: TGTGCCAGCAGTTACCAGGGCTCGGGCGAGCAGTACTTC. It encodes CASSYQGSGEQYF. This rearrangement joins TRBV6-6 to TRBJ2-7, with a tentative D call TRBD1 (5 bases). Germline loops: CDR1 MNHNY, CDR2 SVGAGI (reference sequence). This CDR3 comprises 13 residues. The ends were cut back, 2 bases at V and 6 bases at J, with 11 bases in the middle.

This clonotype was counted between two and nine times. CDR3 protein: CSGGTARETQYF. CDR3 nucleotide sequence: TGCAGCGGTGGGACGGCTCGGGAAACCCAGTACTTC. This chain uses TRBV29-1 with TRBJ2-5, with D perhaps being TRBD1 or TRBD2 (5 bases each). Germline CDR1 and CDR2: SQVTM and ANQGSEA. Trimming left V 7 bases short and J 8 bases short, with 17 bases between. The CDR3 totals 12 residues.

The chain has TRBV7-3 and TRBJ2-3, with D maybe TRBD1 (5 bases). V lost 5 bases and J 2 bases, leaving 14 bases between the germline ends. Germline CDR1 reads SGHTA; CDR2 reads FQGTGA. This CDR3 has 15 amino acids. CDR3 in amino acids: CASSRTGPNTDTQYF. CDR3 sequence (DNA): TGTGCCAGCAGCCGTACAGGTCCAAACACAGATACGCAGTATTTT. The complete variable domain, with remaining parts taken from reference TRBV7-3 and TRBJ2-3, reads GAGVSQTPSNKVTEKGKYVELRCDPISGHTALYWYRQSLGQGPEFLIYFQGTGAADDSGLPNDRFFAVRPEGSVSTLKIQRTERGDSAVYLCASSRTGPNTDTQYFGPGTRLTVL.

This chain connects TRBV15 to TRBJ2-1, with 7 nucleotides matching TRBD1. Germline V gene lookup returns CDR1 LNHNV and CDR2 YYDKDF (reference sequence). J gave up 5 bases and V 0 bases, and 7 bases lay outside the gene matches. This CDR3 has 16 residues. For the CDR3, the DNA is TGTGCCACCAGCAGAGATCGTGGGACAGCCCACAATGAGCAGTTCTTC. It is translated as CATSRDRGTAHNEQFF.

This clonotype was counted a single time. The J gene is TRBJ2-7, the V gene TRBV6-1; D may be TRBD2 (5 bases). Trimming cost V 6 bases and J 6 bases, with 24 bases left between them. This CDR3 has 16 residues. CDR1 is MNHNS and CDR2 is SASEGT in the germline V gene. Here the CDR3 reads CASSPQGVARSGEQYF. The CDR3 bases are TGTGCCAGCAGCCCCCAAGGAGTAGCGCGGAGTGGCGAGCAGTACTTC.

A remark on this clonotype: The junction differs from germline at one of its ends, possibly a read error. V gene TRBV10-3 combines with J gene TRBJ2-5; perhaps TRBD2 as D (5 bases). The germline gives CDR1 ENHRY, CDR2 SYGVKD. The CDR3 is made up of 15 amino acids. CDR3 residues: CTISEKVGVGETQYF. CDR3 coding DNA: TGTACCATCAGTGAGAAAGTGGGAGTCGGGGAGACCCAGTACTTC.

In nucleotides, the CDR3 is TGCGCCAGCAGCCCCGATGGTCGGGGAAACACTGAAGCTTTCTTT. Translated: CASSPDGRGNTEAFF. This sequence joins TRBV5-1 and TRBJ1-1; D is unclear. V lost 4 bases and J 2 bases, leaving 15 bases between the germline ends. Germline lookup yields CDR1 SGHRS and CDR2 YFSETQ. CDR3 length: 15 residues.

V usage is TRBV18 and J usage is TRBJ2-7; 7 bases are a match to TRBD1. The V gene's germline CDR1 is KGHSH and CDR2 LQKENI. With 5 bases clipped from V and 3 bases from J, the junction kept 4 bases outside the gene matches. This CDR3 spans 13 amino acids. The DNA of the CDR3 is TGTGCCAGCTCATTGACAGGGCGCTACGAGCAGTACTTC. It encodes CASSLTGRYEQYF.

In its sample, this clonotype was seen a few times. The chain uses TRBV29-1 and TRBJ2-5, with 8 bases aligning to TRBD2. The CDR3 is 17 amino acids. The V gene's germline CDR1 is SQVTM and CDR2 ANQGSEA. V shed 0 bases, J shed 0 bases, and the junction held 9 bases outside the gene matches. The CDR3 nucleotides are TGCAGCGTTGAAGACCCGGCGTTAGCGGGGAACCAAGAGACCCAGTACTTC. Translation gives CSVEDPALAGNQETQYF.

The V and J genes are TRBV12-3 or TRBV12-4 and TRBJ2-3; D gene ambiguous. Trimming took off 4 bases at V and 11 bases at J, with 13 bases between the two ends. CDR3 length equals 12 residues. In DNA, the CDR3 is TGTGCCAGCAGTTCGCGTGCCTTCGGGCAGTATTTT. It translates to CASSSRAFGQYF.

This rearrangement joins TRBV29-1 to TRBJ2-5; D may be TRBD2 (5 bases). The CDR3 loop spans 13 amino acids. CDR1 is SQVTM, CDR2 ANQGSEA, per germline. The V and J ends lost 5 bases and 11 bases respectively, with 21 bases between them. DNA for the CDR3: TGCAGCGTTAGACAAAGGGCCGGGGATGAGCAGTACTTC. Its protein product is CSVRQRAGDEQYF.

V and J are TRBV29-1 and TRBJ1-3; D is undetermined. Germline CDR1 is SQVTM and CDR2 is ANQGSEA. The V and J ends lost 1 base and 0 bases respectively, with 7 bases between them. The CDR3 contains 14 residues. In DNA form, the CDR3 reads TGCAGCGTTGAAGGCCGACTCTCTGGAAACACCATATATTTT. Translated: CSVEGRLSGNTIYF.

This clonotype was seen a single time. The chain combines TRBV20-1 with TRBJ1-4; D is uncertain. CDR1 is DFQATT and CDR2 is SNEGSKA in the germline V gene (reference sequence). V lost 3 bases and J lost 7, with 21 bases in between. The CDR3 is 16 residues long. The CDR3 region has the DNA TGCAGTGCTAGGAGTAGGGAAGCGGGGTCTGGTGAAAAACTGTTTTTT. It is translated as CSARSREAGSGEKLFF.

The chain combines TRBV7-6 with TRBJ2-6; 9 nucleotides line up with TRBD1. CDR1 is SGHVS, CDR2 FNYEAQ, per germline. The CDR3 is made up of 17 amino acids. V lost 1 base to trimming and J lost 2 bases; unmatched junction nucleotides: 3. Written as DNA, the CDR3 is TGTGCCAGCAGCTTAGAGGGACAGGGTACTGGGGCCAACGTCCTGACTTTC. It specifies CASSLEGQGTGANVLTF.

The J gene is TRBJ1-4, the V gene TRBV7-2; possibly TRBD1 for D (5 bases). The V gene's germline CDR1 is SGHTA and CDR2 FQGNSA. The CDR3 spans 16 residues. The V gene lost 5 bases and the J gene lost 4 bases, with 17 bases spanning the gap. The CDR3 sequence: CASSAYPPGGNEKLFF. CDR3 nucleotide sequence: TGTGCCAGCAGCGCATACCCTCCGGGGGGTAATGAAAAACTGTTTTTT. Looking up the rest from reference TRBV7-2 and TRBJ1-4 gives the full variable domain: GAGVSQSPSNKVTEKGKDVELRCDPISGHTALYWYRQSLGQGLEFLIYFQGNSAPDKSGLPSDRFSAERTGGSVSTLTIQRTQQEDSAVYLCASSAYPPGGNEKLFFGSGTQLSVL.

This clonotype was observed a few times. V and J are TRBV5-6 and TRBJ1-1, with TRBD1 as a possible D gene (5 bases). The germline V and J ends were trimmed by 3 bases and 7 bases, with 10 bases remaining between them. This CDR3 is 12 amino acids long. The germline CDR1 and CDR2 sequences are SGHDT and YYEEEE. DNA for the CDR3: TGTGCCAGCAGCTGGGGGGACGTTGAAGCTTTCTTT. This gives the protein CASSWGDVEAFF.

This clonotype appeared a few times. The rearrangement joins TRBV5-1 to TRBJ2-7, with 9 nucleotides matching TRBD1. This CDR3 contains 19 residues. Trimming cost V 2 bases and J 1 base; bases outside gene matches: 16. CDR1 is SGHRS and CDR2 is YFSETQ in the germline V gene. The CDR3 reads CASSLPRDRVKGDSYEQYF. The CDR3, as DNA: TGCGCCAGCAGCTTACCGCGGGACAGGGTTAAAGGAGATTCCTACGAGCAGTACTTC.